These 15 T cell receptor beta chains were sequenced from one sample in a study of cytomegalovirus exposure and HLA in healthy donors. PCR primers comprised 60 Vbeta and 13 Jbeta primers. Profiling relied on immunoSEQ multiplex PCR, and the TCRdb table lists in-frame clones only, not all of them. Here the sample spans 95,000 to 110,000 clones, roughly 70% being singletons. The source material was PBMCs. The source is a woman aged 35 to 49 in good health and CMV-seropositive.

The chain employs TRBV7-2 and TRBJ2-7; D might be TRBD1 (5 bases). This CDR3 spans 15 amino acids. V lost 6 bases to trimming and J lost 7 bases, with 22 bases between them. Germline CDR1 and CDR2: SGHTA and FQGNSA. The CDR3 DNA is TGTGCCAGCAGTTTGGCGCGCCAGGGAAGTATGGAGCAGTACTTC. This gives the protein CASSLARQGSMEQYF.

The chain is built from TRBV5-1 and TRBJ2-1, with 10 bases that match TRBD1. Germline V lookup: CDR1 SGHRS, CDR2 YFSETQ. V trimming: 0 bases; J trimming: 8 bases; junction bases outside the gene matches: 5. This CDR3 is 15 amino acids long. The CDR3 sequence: CASSLGGQGFDEQFF. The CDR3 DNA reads TGCGCCAGCAGCTTGGGGGGACAGGGGTTCGATGAGCAGTTCTTC.

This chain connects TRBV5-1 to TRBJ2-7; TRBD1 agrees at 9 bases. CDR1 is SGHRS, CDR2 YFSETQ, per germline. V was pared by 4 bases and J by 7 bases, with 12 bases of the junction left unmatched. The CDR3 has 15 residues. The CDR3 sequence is CASSGGGTGMREQYF. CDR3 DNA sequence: TGCGCCAGCAGCGGGGGCGGGACAGGGATGAGAGAGCAGTACTTC.

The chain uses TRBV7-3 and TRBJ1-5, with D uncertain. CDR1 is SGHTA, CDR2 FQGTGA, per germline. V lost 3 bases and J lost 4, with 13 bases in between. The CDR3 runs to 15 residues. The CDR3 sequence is CASSFLKIRNQPQHF. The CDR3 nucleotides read TGTGCCAGCAGCTTTCTCAAGATTCGGAATCAGCCCCAGCATTTT.

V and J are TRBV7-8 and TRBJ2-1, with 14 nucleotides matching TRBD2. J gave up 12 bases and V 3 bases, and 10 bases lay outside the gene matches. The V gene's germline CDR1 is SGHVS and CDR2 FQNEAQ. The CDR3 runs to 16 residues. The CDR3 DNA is TGTGCCAGCAGCTTGTACGGGACTAGCGGGGGTCTAACGCAGTTCTTC. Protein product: CASSLYGTSGGLTQFF.

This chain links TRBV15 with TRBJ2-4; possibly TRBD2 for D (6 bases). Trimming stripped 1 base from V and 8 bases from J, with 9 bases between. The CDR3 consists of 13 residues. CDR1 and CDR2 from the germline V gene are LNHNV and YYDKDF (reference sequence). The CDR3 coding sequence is TGTGCCACCAGCAGAGGACTAGAGGACATTCAGTACTTC. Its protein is CATSRGLEDIQYF.

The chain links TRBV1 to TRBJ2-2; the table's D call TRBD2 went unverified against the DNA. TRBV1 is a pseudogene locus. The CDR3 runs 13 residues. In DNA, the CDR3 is TGCACCAGAGCCCCCTTGTTCGCCGGGGAGCTGTTTTTT. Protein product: CTRAPLFAGELFF.

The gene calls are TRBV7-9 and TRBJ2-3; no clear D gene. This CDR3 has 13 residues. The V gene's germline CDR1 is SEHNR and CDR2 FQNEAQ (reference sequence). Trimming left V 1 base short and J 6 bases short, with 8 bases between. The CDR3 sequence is CASSLGGTDTQYF. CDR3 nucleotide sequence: TGTGCCAGCAGCTTAGGAGGTACGGATACGCAGTATTTT.

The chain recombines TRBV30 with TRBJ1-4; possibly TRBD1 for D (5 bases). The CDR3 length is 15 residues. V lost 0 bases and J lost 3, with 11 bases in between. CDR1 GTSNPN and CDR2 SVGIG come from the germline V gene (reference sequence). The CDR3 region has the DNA TGTGCCTGGAGTGTAGGCGGGGCACCTAATGAAAAACTGTTTTTT. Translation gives CAWSVGGAPNEKLFF.

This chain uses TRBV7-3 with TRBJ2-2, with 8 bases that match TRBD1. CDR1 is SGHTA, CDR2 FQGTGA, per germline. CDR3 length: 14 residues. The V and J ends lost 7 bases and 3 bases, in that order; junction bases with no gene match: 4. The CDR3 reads CASNRGEDTGELFF. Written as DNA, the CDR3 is TGTGCCAGCAACAGGGGGGAGGACACCGGGGAGCTGTTTTTT.

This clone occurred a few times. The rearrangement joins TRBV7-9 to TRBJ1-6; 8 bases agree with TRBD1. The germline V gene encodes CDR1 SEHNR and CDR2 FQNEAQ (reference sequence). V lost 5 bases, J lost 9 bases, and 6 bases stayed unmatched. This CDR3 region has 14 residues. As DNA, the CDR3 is TGTGCCAGCAGCCCCCAAGACAGGGGTTCACCCCTCCACTTT. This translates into CASSPQDRGSPLHF.

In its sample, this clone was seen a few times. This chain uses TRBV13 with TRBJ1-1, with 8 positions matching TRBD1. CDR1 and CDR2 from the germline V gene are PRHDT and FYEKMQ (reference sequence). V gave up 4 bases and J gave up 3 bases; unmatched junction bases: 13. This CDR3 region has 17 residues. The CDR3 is CASSYGQGIMRDTEAFF. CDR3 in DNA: TGTGCCAGCAGCTACGGACAGGGAATTATGAGGGACACTGAAGCTTTCTTT.

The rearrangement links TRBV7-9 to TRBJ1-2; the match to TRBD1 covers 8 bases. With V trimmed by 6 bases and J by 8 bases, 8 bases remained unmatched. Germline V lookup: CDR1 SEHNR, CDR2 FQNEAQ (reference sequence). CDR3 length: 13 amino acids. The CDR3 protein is CASRLGQDKGYTF. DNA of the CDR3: TGTGCCAGCAGGCTGGGACAGGATAAGGGCTACACCTTC.

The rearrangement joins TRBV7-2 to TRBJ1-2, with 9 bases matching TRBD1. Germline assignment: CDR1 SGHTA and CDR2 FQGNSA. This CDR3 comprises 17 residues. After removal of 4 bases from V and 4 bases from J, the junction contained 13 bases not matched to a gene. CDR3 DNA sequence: TGTGCCAGCAGCTACGCATTTACAGGGGGCGCAGGCTATGGCTACACCTTC. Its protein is CASSYAFTGGAGYGYTF.

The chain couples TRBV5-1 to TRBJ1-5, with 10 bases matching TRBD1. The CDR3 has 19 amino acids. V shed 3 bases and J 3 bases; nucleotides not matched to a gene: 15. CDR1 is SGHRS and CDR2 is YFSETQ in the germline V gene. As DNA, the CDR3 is TGCGCCAGCAGCTGGATCACCGGGACAGGGGTCATTCACAATCAGCCCCAGCATTTT. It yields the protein CASSWITGTGVIHNQPQHF.